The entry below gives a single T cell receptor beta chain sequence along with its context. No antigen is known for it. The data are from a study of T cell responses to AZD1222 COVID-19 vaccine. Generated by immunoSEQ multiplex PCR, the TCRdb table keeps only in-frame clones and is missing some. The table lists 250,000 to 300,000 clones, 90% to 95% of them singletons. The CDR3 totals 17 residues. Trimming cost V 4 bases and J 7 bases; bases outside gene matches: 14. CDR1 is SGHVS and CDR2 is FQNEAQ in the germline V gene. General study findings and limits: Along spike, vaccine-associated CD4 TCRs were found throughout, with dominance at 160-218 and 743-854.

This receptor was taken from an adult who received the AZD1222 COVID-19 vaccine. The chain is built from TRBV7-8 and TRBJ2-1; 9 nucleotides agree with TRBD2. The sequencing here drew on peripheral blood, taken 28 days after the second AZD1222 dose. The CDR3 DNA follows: TGTGCCAGCAGCTCAAGCGGTAGCGGGAGCATGTGGAATGAGCAGTTCTTC. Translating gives CASSSSGSGSMWNEQFF.